The rows below give T cell receptor beta chains drawn from one sample of a study of blood T cell repertoires in COVID-19. The repertoire was sequenced with immunoSEQ multiplex PCR; TCRdb's copy has only in-frame clones and lacks some. The table records 300,000 to 400,000 clones, over 70% of them present only once. Material for sequencing was PBMCs or T cells enriched from blood (not recorded which). The receptor set was obtained from a man under 40 who had recovered from COVID-19. Both conserved end residues are part of each CDR3. Each record gives: D gene, clone size, V gene, J gene, CDR3 protein, CDR3 DNA. The D gene is left open where the match is weak. Size tells how often a clone was seen (once, few, many) or the class of an expanded clone, and some rows leave it out.

TRBD2	NA	TRBV6-2/TRBV6-3	TRBJ2-1	CASSYLSGGARNEQFF	TGTGCCAGCAGTTACTTAAGCGGGGGGGCTAGGAATGAGCAGTTCTTC
TRBD2	NA	TRBV6-5	TRBJ2-7	CASSRLAGDSYEQYF	TGTGCCAGCAGTAGACTAGCGGGGGACTCCTACGAGCAGTACTTC
NA	NA	TRBV28	TRBJ1-2	CASSETRETYGYTF	TGTGCCAGCAGTGAGACTAGGGAGACCTATGGCTACACCTTC
TRBD1	NA	TRBV19	TRBJ1-2	CASSIRTGDTFGYGYTF	TGTGCCAGTAGTATACGGACAGGGGACACCTTTGGGTATGGCTACACCTTC
NA	NA	TRBV14	TRBJ2-1	CASSQEGFYNEQFF	TGTGCCAGCAGCCAAGAGGGCTTTTACAATGAGCAGTTCTTC
NA	NA	TRBV4-2	TRBJ1-3	CASSQDAGVGNTIYF	TGTGCCAGCAGCCAAGATGCAGGGGTCGGAAACACCATATATTTT
NA	NA	TRBV5-5	TRBJ1-2	CASRAGTAHYGYTF	TGTGCCAGCAGGGCCGGGACTGCCCATTATGGCTACACCTTC
TRBD1	once	TRBV2	TRBJ2-2	CASSRDRVTGELFF	TGTGCCAGCTCTAGGGACAGGGTCACCGGGGAGCTGTTTTTT
TRBD1	NA	TRBV7-6	TRBJ2-5	CASSPDRGVQETQYF	TGTGCCAGCAGCCCGGACAGGGGGGTCCAAGAGACCCAGTACTTC
NA	NA	TRBV4-1	TRBJ2-2	CASSQDEVTMRTGELFF	TGCGCCAGCAGCCAAGATGAAGTTACGATGAGAACCGGGGAGCTGTTTTTT
NA	once	TRBV18	TRBJ1-1	CASSPVESGVTEAFF	TGTGCCAGCTCACCAGTAGAGTCAGGGGTCACTGAAGCTTTCTTT
TRBD1	NA	TRBV19	TRBJ2-7	CASTRTGGSYEQYF	TGTGCCAGTACCAGAACAGGGGGCTCCTACGAGCAGTACTTC
TRBD1	few	TRBV7-8	TRBJ2-1	CASRGGTGNYNEQFF	TGTGCCAGCAGGGGCGGGACAGGGAATTACAATGAGCAGTTCTTC
NA	NA	TRBV3-1/TRBV3-2	TRBJ1-3	CASSQDNTAGPGNTIYF	TGTGCCAGCAGCCAAGATAATACCGCTGGCCCTGGAAACACCATATATTTT
TRBD1	once	TRBV2	TRBJ1-2	CASSPRDRGLTKDYGYTF	TGTGCCAGCAGCCCCCGGGACAGGGGCCTGACAAAGGACTATGGCTACACCTTC
TRBD1	once	TRBV19	TRBJ2-7	CASKRYRDSYEQYF	TGTGCCAGTAAACGTTACCGGGACAGCTACGAGCAGTACTTC
NA	NA	TRBV6-1	TRBJ2-1	CASSDTRGYYNEQFF	TGTGCCAGCAGTGACACGCGGGGTTATTACAATGAGCAGTTCTTC
NA	NA	TRBV9	TRBJ2-3	CASSVAGNTDTQYF	TGTGCCAGCAGCGTAGCGGGGAACACAGATACGCAGTATTTT
NA	once	TRBV9	TRBJ2-1	CASSPRGGNEQFF	TGTGCCAGCAGCCCAAGAGGTGGGAATGAGCAGTTCTTC
NA	NA	TRBV27	TRBJ2-5	CASSSFSRVETQYF	TGTGCCAGCAGTTCATTTTCGAGGGTAGAGACCCAGTACTTC
NA	NA	TRBV21-1	TRBJ1-6	CASSKGSSYNSPLHF	TGTGCCAGCAGCAAAGGGAGCTCCTATAATTCACCCCTCCACTTT
TRBD1	NA	TRBV13	TRBJ2-1	CASSLGQGARNEQFF	TGTGCCAGCAGCCTGGGACAGGGGGCGCGGAATGAGCAGTTCTTC
TRBD1	NA	TRBV4-2	TRBJ1-4	CASSQDGYGTGLVGEKLFF	TGTGCCAGCAGCCAAGATGGTTATGGGACAGGCTTGGTGGGTGAAAAACTGTTTTTT
TRBD2	NA	TRBV28	TRBJ2-7	CASSLWASGGRSSYEQYF	TGTGCCAGCAGTTTGTGGGCTAGCGGGGGCCGGAGCTCCTACGAGCAGTACTTC
TRBD2	few	TRBV20-1	TRBJ2-3	CSASELAGGTDTQYF	TGCAGTGCTAGTGAACTAGCGGGGGGCACAGATACGCAGTATTTT
NA	NA	TRBV7-9	TRBJ1-5	CASSVVTGNQPQHF	TGTGCCAGCAGCGTAGTGACAGGCAATCAGCCCCAGCATTTT
NA	NA	TRBV11-2	TRBJ1-1	CASSLIGRAVNTEAFF	TGTGCCAGCAGCCTCATCGGGCGGGCCGTGAACACTGAAGCTTTCTTT
NA	NA	TRBV4-1	TRBJ1-2	CASSQEGGLYGYTF	TGCGCCAGCAGCCAAGAGGGGGGGCTCTATGGCTACACCTTC
NA	NA	TRBV9	TRBJ1-2	CASSGFLEVGPQSNYGYTF	TGTGCCAGCAGCGGGTTTTTGGAGGTTGGTCCACAGTCTAACTATGGCTACACCTTC
TRBD1	NA	TRBV28	TRBJ2-7	CASTSGQGGEQYF	TGTGCCAGCACAAGTGGACAGGGGGGCGAGCAGTACTTC
TRBD2	NA	TRBV6-5	TRBJ2-1	CASSLSGGAGREQFF	TGTGCCAGCAGTCTTAGCGGGGGGGCGGGACGTGAGCAGTTCTTC
TRBD1	NA	TRBV7-9	TRBJ2-2	CASSLEGADDRTGELFF	TGTGCCAGCAGCTTAGAGGGGGCGGATGATCGCACCGGGGAGCTGTTTTTT
TRBD2	NA	TRBV6-5	TRBJ2-1	CASSRGGAYEQFF	TGTGCCAGCAGCCGCGGGGGGGCGTATGAGCAGTTCTTC
NA	NA	TRBV29-1	TRBJ2-7	CSVEVGRGLGEQYF	TGCAGCGTTGAAGTAGGAAGGGGTCTCGGCGAGCAGTACTTC
NA	NA	TRBV14	TRBJ1-5	CASSHTKHRDSLRSNQPQHF	TGTGCCAGCAGCCATACCAAGCACCGGGACTCACTTAGGAGCAATCAGCCCCAGCATTTT
NA	once	TRBV2	TRBJ1-5	CASALNQPQHF	TGTGCCAGCGCACTAAATCAGCCCCAGCATTTT
NA	NA	TRBV30	TRBJ1-2	CAWSLGQSYGYTF	TGTGCCTGGAGTCTAGGACAGAGCTATGGCTACACCTTC
TRBD1	NA	TRBV5-1	TRBJ2-2	CASKVEGAVTGELFF	TGCGCCAGCAAGGTTGAGGGGGCCGTCACCGGGGAGCTGTTTTTT
TRBD2	NA	TRBV7-6	TRBJ2-5	CASSWGTSGQETQYF	TGTGCCAGCAGCTGGGGGACTAGCGGGCAAGAGACCCAGTACTTC
NA	once	TRBV9	TRBJ1-2	CASSSREGIYGYTF	TGTGCCAGCAGCTCCCGGGAAGGAATCTATGGCTACACCTTC
NA	NA	TRBV6-5	TRBJ1-1	CASSYQDSTNTEAFF	TGTGCCAGCAGTTACCAGGATTCTACTAACACTGAAGCTTTCTTT
TRBD1	NA	TRBV4-2	TRBJ2-2	CASSRTISGTANTGELFF	TGTGCCAGCAGCCGAACTATCTCCGGGACAGCTAACACCGGGGAGCTGTTTTTT
TRBD2	once	TRBV5-5	TRBJ2-3	CASSRGGGLADTQYF	TGTGCCAGCAGCCGCGGGGGGGGCTTGGCAGATACGCAGTATTTT
TRBD1	few	TRBV6-5	TRBJ2-7	CASSSRDRGREQYF	TGTGCCAGCAGTTCCCGGGACAGGGGGCGTGAGCAGTACTTC
TRBD1	NA	TRBV7-8	TRBJ2-1	CASSLRDRHNEQFF	TGTGCCAGCAGCTTACGGGACAGACACAATGAGCAGTTCTTC
NA	NA	TRBV5-1	TRBJ2-7	CASSLVPGETYEQYF	TGCGCCAGCAGCTTGGTACCAGGGGAAACCTACGAGCAGTACTTC
TRBD1	NA	TRBV18	TRBJ1-6	CASSGTGLSNSPLHF	TGTGCCAGCTCCGGGACAGGGCTGAGTAATTCACCCCTCCACTTT
NA	NA	TRBV9	TRBJ1-2	CASSVVEAGGYTF	TGTGCCAGCAGCGTAGTGGAGGCGGGAGGCTACACCTTC
TRBD1	NA	TRBV5-5	TRBJ1-6	CASSYLTGWNSPLHF	TGTGCCAGCAGCTACCTGACAGGGTGGAATTCACCCCTCCACTTT
NA	NA	TRBV5-1	TRBJ2-5	CASTVGRGRQETQYF	TGCGCCAGCACCGTCGGGCGGGGGCGCCAAGAGACCCAGTACTTC
NA	NA	TRBV28	TRBJ1-2	CASSFAEGMDGYTF	TGTGCCAGCAGTTTTGCCGAGGGAATGGATGGCTACACCTTC
NA	NA	TRBV7-9	TRBJ2-1	CASSFPPSVKNEQFF	TGTGCCAGCAGCTTCCCCCCTAGCGTTAAGAATGAGCAGTTCTTC
NA	NA	TRBV2	TRBJ2-5	CASRWLTSQETQYF	TGTGCCAGCAGGTGGCTGACATCCCAAGAGACCCAGTACTTC
NA	NA	TRBV5-4	TRBJ1-2	CASIDRSNYGYTF	TGTGCCAGCATCGACAGGAGCAACTATGGCTACACCTTC
TRBD1	NA	TRBV19	TRBJ1-5	CASSSLSGTGSGNQPQHF	TGTGCCAGTAGTAGCCTATCCGGGACAGGGTCGGGCAATCAGCCCCAGCATTTT